The T cell receptor (beta chain) described here comes from a study of blood T cell repertoires in COVID-19 (dated by TCRdb to about 2020). Broadly, across the study: Collaborator samples came from the United States, Italy and Spain and covered acute and convalescent phases of COVID-19. The material from the prospective study consisted of cDNA or gDNA derived from T cells, B-cell-depleted T cells, or PBMCs. Deeply sampled blood TCRbeta repertoires from subjects exposed to, actively infected with, or recovered from COVID-19 were included in the dataset. The repertoires were released in a freely available public database meant as a resource for research on the immune response to SARS-CoV-2. Samples were obtained from the ongoing ImmuneRACE study (first 160 participants) and from over 1,000 subjects provided by 6 global collaborators. The sample metadata nearly always contained a de-identified subject ID, COVID-19 status, age in years and sex. Where available, HLA class I and class II types were obtained from metadata supplied by the sample provider rather than from assay-based typing.

Results the study describes overall, beyond this receptor: The quantity of clinical and demographic metadata differed by source and by participant and was supplied without curation.

The immunoSEQ Assay, a bias-controlled multiplex PCR, was used to amplify TCRbeta CDR3 regions from genomic DNA. The study's processing was this. Within the assay, amplification of reference gene primers was used to estimate how many nucleated cells each sample contained. To quantify the absolute abundance of each unique TCRbeta CDR3 rearrangement, sequence reads were collapsed and filtered. For each sample, productive Simpson clonality was calculated as the square root of Simpson's diversity index over productive rearrangements. Not all clones reach the TCRdb copy of this immuneACCESS table, which keeps in-frame sequences only. Checked studies attribute under half of the gap to unresolved V genes and leave the rest unexplained. V, J and clone size are taken as reported in that table, and D and trimming were inferred from the DNA itself. The sample table lists about 390,000 clones, approximately 90% of them with a count of one. The ten largest clones capture approximately 9.3% of the sample.

Participants in the prospective study were enrolled through a virtual design, were aged about 18 to 90 years, and lived in about 25 United States geographic areas. To assign participants to cohorts, the prospective study relied on clinical history that participants themselves reported in a screening survey and a study questionnaire. Recovered participants in ImmuneRACE Cohort 3 were defined by two consecutive negative NP/OP PCR tests, clearance by a healthcare professional, or resolution of symptoms. In the prospective study, mobile phlebotomists collected whole blood, serum and a nasopharyngeal or oropharyngeal swab from each participant. Prospective study participants could optionally give additional blood draws and questionnaires over a roughly two-month period. Before DNA extraction, prospective study blood samples were shipped either frozen or at room temperature. Comment on this clone: The clone's antigen remains unknown. The input lacks base qualities; no much larger clone sits a single base away.

Measured from the cysteine to the phenylalanine, the CDR3 is 16 residues long. Only the CDR3 part of the read is kept: 48 bases, read in frame from the first base. The germline V gene (reference sequence) supplies CDR1 LNHDA and CDR2 SQIVND. V sheds 10 bases and J sheds 3 bases, leaving 22 bases between their ends. The chain is assembled from TRBV19 and TRBJ1-5; tentative D gene TRBD1, with 5 bases matching. The source material was PBMCs or T cells enriched from blood (not recorded which). This TCR was sampled from a woman aged 45-59 years who had recovered from COVID-19. This receptor carries the CDR3 CATRTTTGGFNQPQHF. At the DNA level, the sequence is TGTGCCACCAGGACCACTACTGGGGGGTTCAATCAGCCCCAGCATTTT.